This T cell receptor (beta chain) was sequenced during a study of response to subunit inactivated influenza vaccine. Study conclusions and caveats: The authors proposed limited new T cell recruitment per seasonal influenza vaccination.

One entry per CDR3 protein, called by TCRdb with MiXCR from the RT-PCR reads. The sample has about 620,000 distinct CDR3 sequences; approximately 12% are singletons. As regards this clonotype: The antigen remains undetermined.

The CDR3 covers 10 residues. Germline V lookup: CDR1 ENHRY, CDR2 SYGVKD. Deletions cut 10 bases from V and 6 bases from J, with 8 bases between. The receptor's source is a man in his fifties who received an inactivated influenza vaccine. Here the sequenced sample was PBMCs from blood, taken on the day of vaccination. The rearrangement joins TRBV10-3 to TRBJ2-3, with no clear D. CDR3 nucleotides: TGTGCCACCGTGGGGGATACGCAGTATTTT. As protein: CATVGDTQYF.